Presented here are 8 T cell receptor beta chains from one specimen sequenced in a study of T cell clonality in common variable immunodeficiency. This table comes from immunoSEQ multiplex PCR, and its TCRdb copy is limited to in-frame clones, with some not included. Singletons are absent from the sample, which has around 57,000 clones. Sample: peripheral blood mononuclear cells. Every receptor here comes from a person aged 18-69 years in good health.

This clone showed up just a few times. An end of the junction differs from the germline gene, which may be a read error. Read coverage stops 3 residues before the CDR3 terminus; the germline J gene supplies the remainder. The chain uses TRBV5-1 and TRBJ1-1, with TRBD1 identical over 9 bases. The CDR3 covers 15 residues. From germline, CDR1 is SGHRS and CDR2 YFSETQ. CDR3 bases read: TGCGCCAGCAGCTTGGACAGGGGGCGGAACGCTGAA. It specifies CASSLDRGRNAE. The full CDR3 protein reads CASSLDRGRNAEAFF.

In this sample, this clone turned up a few times. Being one base from a much bigger clone, this may be a read error. The sequence runs out 3 residues before the end of the CDR3; the remainder is reconstructed from the germline J gene. Other DNA sequences in the sample encode the same CDR3. The J gene is TRBJ1-3, the V gene TRBV7-2; 7 bases match TRBD1. Looked up from germline, CDR1 is SGHTA and CDR2 is FQGNSA. The CDR3 covers 15 residues. The CDR3: CASSLSLNRGDTIYF. The CDR3 bases that were read are TGTGCCAGCAGCTTATCGTTGAACAGGGGAGACACG.

Notes on this clone: The CDR3 end is not reached by the read, which stops 3 residues before it; the germline J gene fills it in. The chain joins TRBV30 to TRBJ1-2; 9 bases are shared with TRBD1. The CDR3 has 14 amino acids. In germline, CDR1 is GTSNPN, CDR2 SVGIG (reference sequence). CDR3 sequence reads: CAWGLGTGIYDYTF. The part of the CDR3 DNA that was read is TGTGCCTGGGGTCTTGGGACAGGGATATACGAC.

This clone showed up many times. The CDR3 is cut off 3 residues early in the read; its end comes from the germline J gene. This chain uses TRBV19 with TRBJ2-7, with 8 bases matching TRBD1. The CDR3 loop spans 14 amino acids. The germline CDR1 and CDR2 sequences are LNHDA and SQIVND (reference sequence). V lost 5 bases and J lost 3; bases outside the gene matches: 6. CDR3 DNA, as far as it was read: TGTGCCAGTAGTTGGGGACAGGATTACTACGAG. As protein: CASSWGQDYYE. The CDR3 as a whole reads CASSWGQDYYEQYF.

This clone was seen many times. From the germline J gene comes the end of the CDR3, since the read stops 3 residues before it. The chain combines TRBV6-1 with TRBJ2-3, with TRBD2 identical over 11 bases. The CDR3 totals 17 residues. Germline CDR1 is MNHNS and CDR2 is SASEGT. Trimming removed 1 base from V and 2 bases from J; junction bases left unmatched: 5. The CDR3 loop reads CASSEGASGRITDTQYF. The sequenced part of the CDR3 DNA is TGTGCCAGCAGTGAAGGGGCTAGCGGGAGGATCACAGATACG.

This clone occurred many times. This CDR3 reads CASRTPNRVNEQFF. The part of the CDR3 DNA that was read is TGTGCCAGCAGAACTCCAAATCGGGTAAATGAG. V gene TRBV2 combines with J gene TRBJ2-1, with D unresolved. The CDR3 extends 3 residues past the end of the read, so its final part is completed from the germline J gene. V shed 6 bases and J shed 7 bases, with 16 bases lying between them. The CDR3 loop spans 14 amino acids. Germline CDR1 is SNHLY and CDR2 is FYNNEI.

There are many counts of this clone. The sequence runs out 3 residues before the end of the CDR3; the remainder is reconstructed from the germline J gene. The rearrangement joins TRBV5-1 to TRBJ2-7, with 7 bases aligning to TRBD1. The CDR3 runs 15 residues. Germline-derived CDR1 and CDR2 are SGHRS and YFSETQ. With 4 bases clipped from V and 2 bases from J, the junction kept 9 bases outside the gene matches. The sequenced part of the CDR3 DNA is TGCGCCAGCAGCCTAGGGACAGTGATAACCTACGAG. Translated: CASSLGTVITYE. The entire CDR3 protein reads CASSLGTVITYEQYF.

This clone was recorded at least ten times. With the read ending 3 residues before the CDR3 end, the germline J gene is used to fill in that end. The chain joins TRBV30 to TRBJ2-3; D unclear. This CDR3 is 13 amino acids long. The V end was cut by 2 bases, the J end by 4 bases, with 10 bases between. Germline CDR1 is GTSNPN and CDR2 is SVGIG (reference sequence). Here the CDR3 reads CAWSRASADTQYF. Incomplete CDR3 DNA: TGTGCCTGGAGTCGAGCGTCGGCAGATACG.